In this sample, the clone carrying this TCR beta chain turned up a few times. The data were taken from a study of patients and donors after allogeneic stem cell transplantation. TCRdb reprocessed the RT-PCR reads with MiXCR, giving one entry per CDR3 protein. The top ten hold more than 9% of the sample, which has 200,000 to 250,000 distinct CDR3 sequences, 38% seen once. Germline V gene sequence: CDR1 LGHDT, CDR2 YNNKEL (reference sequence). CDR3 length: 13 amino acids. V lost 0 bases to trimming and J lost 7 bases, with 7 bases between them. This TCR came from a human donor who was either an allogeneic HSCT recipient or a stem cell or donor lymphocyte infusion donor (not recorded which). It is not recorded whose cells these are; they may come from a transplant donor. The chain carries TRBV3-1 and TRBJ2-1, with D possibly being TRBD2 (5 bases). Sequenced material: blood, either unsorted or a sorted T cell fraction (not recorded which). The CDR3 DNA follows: TGTGCCAGCAGCCAAGATCCGGGGAATGAGCAGTTCTTC. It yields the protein CASSQDPGNEQFF.